This T cell receptor beta chain was sequenced for a study of patients and donors after allogeneic stem cell transplantation. In TCRdb, the RT-PCR reads were re-called with MiXCR into one record per CDR3 protein. The sample holds approximately 150,000 distinct CDR3 sequences, about 24% seen once. Germline V gene data show CDR1 as DFQATT and CDR2 as SNEGSKA (reference sequence). The germline V and J ends were trimmed by 0 bases and 10 bases, with 13 bases remaining between them. CDR3 length: 13 residues. This TCR came from a human donor who was either an allogeneic HSCT recipient or a stem cell or donor lymphocyte infusion donor (not recorded which). It is not recorded whose cells these are; they may come from a transplant donor. Sequencing was performed on blood, either unsorted or a sorted T cell fraction (not recorded which). The chain combines TRBV20-1 with TRBJ2-1, with a tentative D call TRBD1 (5 bases). The CDR3 DNA sequence: TGCAGTGCTAGAGATCCCAGGGTAGGCGAGCAGTTCTTC. Its protein is CSARDPRVGEQFF.